This T cell receptor beta chain stems from a study of CD8 T cells in Susac syndrome (dated by TCRdb to the late 2010s). Turning to the overall study: Of the Susac syndrome patients who were sequenced, more than five had clinically active disease and eight or nine were in clinical remission. Susac syndrome patients were therapy-naive, on corticosteroids (some also receiving IVIg), or on IVIg alone at blood withdrawal. Repertoire sequencing was used to test whether CD8+ T cell activation and differentiation in Susac syndrome was antigen driven. The study compared CD8+ T cell repertoire clonality among 12 healthy donors, around 14 Susac syndrome patients and 15 multiple sclerosis patients.

RNA was extracted using the RNeasy kit, and about 0.45 to 1 ug of the RNA was reverse transcribed with random hexamers. The immunoSEQ multiplex PCR assay, covering 54 Vbeta and 13 Jbeta segments, was used to amplify TCR beta CDR3 regions. To correct PCR amplification bias, a synthetic template baseline was used for both primer optimization and computational correction. In the paper's pipeline: Reads were annotated to V, D and J genes per IMGT and analyzed with immunoSEQ Analyzer, keeping only productive sequences. Clonality was calculated as one minus the Shannon entropy normalized by log2 of the number of productive unique sequences. For each patient and control, public and private clones were evaluated among the 100 most prevalent clones. Susac-specific clones were defined as absent from healthy and MS cohorts, around 970 published viral clones and other ImmuneACCESS disease sequences. Starting from the raw public reads, TCRdb applied fastp trimming at Q25, assembled clones with MiXCR and retained in-frame beta chains. Merged by CDR3 protein, the rows form single entries marked with the most common genes and DNA. These V and J calls rely on TCRdb rather than the paper's analysis. Counted in this sample were around 170,000 distinct CDR3 sequences; about 95% of them appeared once. Clones ranked in the top ten supply less than 0.2% of the sample.

Comment on this clonotype: The clone's antigen remains unknown. Base qualities are not recorded, but no much larger clone differs from it by a single base.

Broad study findings and their caveats: Over 15 Susac-specific public clones were identified in the total CD8+ repertoire, and five Susac-specific public clones were identified in the CD8+ TEMRA repertoire. The study acknowledged that relatively few individuals were included in the TCR sequencing and HLA analysis. Clonal expansion was seen in Susac syndrome CD8+ repertoires, peaking in CD8+ TEMRA cells and being greater in clinically active patients than in remitting ones.

V is cut by 5 bases and J by 8 bases, and the space between the germline ends is 13 bases. CDR1 DFQATT and CDR2 SNEGSKA were looked up in the germline V gene (reference sequence). Including cysteine and phenylalanine, the CDR3 has 12 amino acids. Only CDR3 DNA is held: 36 bases, read in frame from base 1. Peripheral blood CD8+ and CD4+ T cells from healthy donors, Susac syndrome patients and multiple sclerosis patients were profiled using high-throughput TCR beta sequencing. The Susac syndrome patients fulfilled recently defined diagnostic criteria for definite or probable disease. CD8+ TEMRA cells were enriched by FACS, while bulk CD8+ and CD4+ T cells were purified by magnetic negative isolation. Blood was collected in EDTA tubes and processed within 24 hours, with PBMCs isolated through density gradient centrifugation. PBMCs intended for TCR sequencing were frozen in liquid nitrogen and were later thawed in a 37 degrees C water bath. The sorted or isolated CD4+, CD8+ and CD8+ TEMRA cells reached a purity of at least 90%.

The origin of this receptor is a human donor with Susac syndrome. This chain joins TRBV20-1 to TRBJ2-1, and TRBD2 may be the D gene, going by 6 matching bases. Sequencing used CD8+ T cells from PBMCs. DNA sequence: TGCAGTGCTCGCGGGGTAGTGGATGAGCAGTTCTTC. The resulting protein is CSARGVVDEQFF.